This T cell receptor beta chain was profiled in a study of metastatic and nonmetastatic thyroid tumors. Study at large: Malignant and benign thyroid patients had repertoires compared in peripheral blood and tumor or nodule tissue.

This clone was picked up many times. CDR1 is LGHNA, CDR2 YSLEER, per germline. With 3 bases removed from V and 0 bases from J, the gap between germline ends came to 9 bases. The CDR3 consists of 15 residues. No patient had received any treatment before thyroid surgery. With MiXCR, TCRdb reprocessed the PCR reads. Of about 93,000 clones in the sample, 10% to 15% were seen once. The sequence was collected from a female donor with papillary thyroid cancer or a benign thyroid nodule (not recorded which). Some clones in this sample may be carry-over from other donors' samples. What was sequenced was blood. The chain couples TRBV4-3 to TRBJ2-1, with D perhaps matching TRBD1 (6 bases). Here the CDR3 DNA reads TGCGCCAGCAGCCAGGACAGCGGCTCCTACAATGAGCAGTTCTTC. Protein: CASSQDSGSYNEQFF.